The 27 T cell receptor beta chains given below trace back to one sample, sequenced in a study of technical replicates of blood from a few donors. Assay: immunoSEQ multiplex PCR; the TCRdb copy retains only in-frame clones and omits some. The sample includes 65,000 to 95,000 clones, 90% to 95% seen only once; the top ten take 0.25% to 0.35%. The sample was T cells isolated from PBMCs. These receptors were obtained from a human donor in good health.

J is TRBJ2-7 and V is TRBV27, with D possibly TRBD2 on 6 matching bases. Looked up from germline, CDR1 is MNHEY and CDR2 is SMNVEV (reference sequence). Between the trimmed V and J ends, which lost 5 bases and 2 bases, there was a span of 22 bases. CDR3 length equals 17 residues. CDR3: CASSPPQGREEAYEQYF. The CDR3 DNA sequence: TGTGCCAGCAGTCCCCCCCAGGGCAGGGAGGAAGCCTACGAGCAGTACTTC.

The chain employs TRBV7-9 and TRBJ2-1; tentatively, D is TRBD2 (5 bases). Trimming removed 5 bases from V and 6 bases from J, with 11 bases in between. This CDR3 contains 13 residues. Germline CDR1 is SEHNR and CDR2 is FQNEAQ (reference sequence). CDR3 region: CASSRSSGNEQFF. As DNA, the CDR3 is TGTGCCAGCAGCCGATCCAGCGGCAATGAGCAGTTCTTC.

This clone came up once. The chain recombines TRBV9 with TRBJ2-7; maybe TRBD1 (7 bases). Trimming removed 4 bases from V and 3 bases from J, with 17 bases in between. CDR1 and CDR2 from the germline V gene are SGDLS and YYNGEE. The CDR3 spans 15 residues. In nucleotides, the CDR3 is TGTGCCAGCAGCTCGGACGCGGGACAGTTCTACGAGCAGTACTTC. Its translation: CASSSDAGQFYEQYF. The entire variable domain, with the rest obtained from reference TRBV9 and TRBJ2-7, is as follows: DSGVTQTPKHLITATGQRVTLRCSPRSGDLSVYWYQQSLDQGLQFLIQYYNGEERAKGNILERFSAQQFPDLHSELNLSSLELGDSALYFCASSSDAGQFYEQYFGPGTRLTVT.

The chain has TRBV29-1 and TRBJ1-2; D is unresolved. Germline lookup yields CDR1 SQVTM and CDR2 ANQGSEA. Trimming removed 7 bases at V and 8 bases at J, with 14 bases between. This CDR3 is built from 11 residues. For the CDR3, the DNA is TGCAGCGCCAGAACATCGGGGGGCTACACCTTC. Protein product: CSARTSGGYTF.

This clone was observed a handful of times. The genes are TRBV5-4 and TRBJ1-1, with D hard to call. The CDR3 contains 14 residues. V lost 2 bases to trimming and J lost 3 bases, with 11 bases between them. Germline-derived CDR1 and CDR2 are SGHNT and YYREEE (reference sequence). CDR3 sequence reads: CASSFAGRHTEAFF. CDR3 DNA: TGTGCCAGCAGCTTTGCGGGGAGGCACACTGAAGCTTTCTTT.

This clone was seen only once. The rearrangement uses TRBV19 and TRBJ1-5, with D perhaps TRBD1 (5 bases). The V and J ends lost 8 bases and 0 bases respectively, with 20 bases between them. This CDR3 has 17 residues. CDR1 is LNHDA and CDR2 is SQIVND in the germline V gene (reference sequence). CDR3 region: CASSTHPQGYSNQPQHF. CDR3 DNA: TGTGCCAGTTCCACCCATCCCCAGGGTTATAGCAATCAGCCCCAGCATTTT.

V usage is TRBV5-4 and J usage is TRBJ2-5; TRBD2 matches 9 bases. CDR3 size: 15 residues. Losses at the gene ends were 2 bases for V and 5 bases for J; bases not matched to a gene: 7. Germline CDR1 reads SGHNT; CDR2 reads YYREEE (reference sequence). The CDR3 spells CASSFGGGAGETQYF. The CDR3 DNA reads as TGTGCCAGCAGCTTTGGCGGGGGGGCCGGGGAGACCCAGTACTTC.

The chain is built from TRBV10-2 and TRBJ2-1, with 14 bases lining up with TRBD2. Germline CDR1 WSHSY, CDR2 SAAADI. Trimming cost V 0 bases and J 7 bases; bases outside gene matches: 17. The CDR3 consists of 21 residues. The CDR3 loop is CASSESRGLAGDNGDLNEQFF. CDR3 nucleotide sequence: TGCGCCAGCAGTGAGTCGAGGGGACTAGCGGGAGATAACGGGGATCTGAATGAGCAGTTCTTC.

This clone occurred once. J is TRBJ1-2 and V is TRBV7-9, with a possible D match to TRBD1 (5 bases). Deletions cut 3 bases from V and 6 bases from J, with 11 bases between. Germline V gene sequence: CDR1 SEHNR, CDR2 FQNEAQ (reference sequence). The CDR3 covers 13 residues. The CDR3 coding sequence is TGTGCCAGCAGCTTGGGACTGATGGATGGCTACACCTTC. It translates to CASSLGLMDGYTF.

V and J are TRBV5-1 and TRBJ2-1, with 10 nucleotides matching TRBD1. The CDR3 covers 16 residues. The germline CDR1 and CDR2 sequences are SGHRS and YFSETQ. With 4 bases clipped from V and 8 bases from J, the junction kept 12 bases outside the gene matches. The CDR3 nucleotides are TGCGCCAGCAGCCCAGAGGGGACAGGGGCTTGGGATGAGCAGTTCTTC. Its translation is CASSPEGTGAWDEQFF.

This chain uses TRBV4-1 with TRBJ2-7; 9 nucleotides line up with TRBD1. J lost 6 bases, V lost 4 bases, and 7 bases had no gene match. This CDR3 has 14 residues. Looked up from germline, CDR1 is MGHRA and CDR2 is YSYEKL. The CDR3 spells CASSRTTGGREQYF. The CDR3 DNA follows: TGCGCCAGCAGCCGAACCACAGGGGGCCGCGAGCAGTACTTC.

This chain connects TRBV5-1 to TRBJ2-3, with 7 bases identical to TRBD1. The CDR3 spans 14 residues. Germline CDR1 SGHRS, CDR2 YFSETQ. Trimming removed 6 bases from V and 1 base from J; junction bases left unmatched: 5. Here the CDR3 reads CASTPGTGTDTQYF. Written as DNA, the CDR3 is TGCGCCAGCACCCCCGGGACAGGCACAGATACGCAGTATTTT. Full variable domain (outside the CDR3, taken from reference TRBV5-1 and TRBJ2-3): KAGVTQTPRYLIKTRGQQVTLSCSPISGHRSVSWYQQTPGQGLQFLFEYFSETQRNKGNFPGRFSGRQFSNSRSEMNVSTLELGDSALYLCASTPGTGTDTQYFGPGTRLTVL.

This clone was counted once. The J gene is TRBJ2-7, the V gene TRBV11-3, with 8 bases fitting TRBD1. J was trimmed by 10 bases and V by 5 bases; bases with no gene match: 7. This CDR3 is 12 amino acids long. Germline values: CDR1 SGHNT, CDR2 YENEEA. The CDR3 here is CASSPDRGEQYF. In DNA form, the CDR3 reads TGTGCCAGCAGCCCTGACAGGGGAGAACAGTACTTC.

This chain joins TRBV28 and TRBJ2-1; D is perhaps TRBD1 (6 bases). In germline, CDR1 is MDHEN, CDR2 SYDVKM. V lost 6 bases and J lost 6, with 12 bases in between. The CDR3 sequence is 13 residues long. CDR3 amino acids: CASRRTGFNEQFF. The DNA for the CDR3 is TGTGCCAGCAGGCGAACAGGGTTCAATGAGCAGTTCTTC.

V and J are TRBV5-5 and TRBJ1-3, with 7 bases that match TRBD1. J gave up 1 base and V 5 bases, and 3 bases lay outside the gene matches. The CDR3 consists of 14 residues. Germline CDR1 SGHKS, CDR2 YYEKEE (reference sequence). CDR3 in amino acids: CASSTGVSGNTIYF. DNA of the CDR3: TGTGCCAGCAGTACAGGGGTTTCTGGAAACACCATATATTTT.

The chain combines TRBV2 with TRBJ1-5; D possibly corresponds to TRBD1 (5 bases). CDR1 SNHLY and CDR2 FYNNEI come from the germline V gene. Trimming stripped 3 bases from V and 5 bases from J, with 14 bases between. The CDR3 is made up of 15 amino acids. The CDR3 region has the DNA TGTGCCAGCAGTGACGAGGGCAGGGAGGATCAGCCCCAGCATTTT. It encodes CASSDEGREDQPQHF.

This sequence joins TRBV27 and TRBJ2-7, with TRBD1 matching over 9 bases. Trimming removed 3 bases from V and 4 bases from J; junction bases left unmatched: 4. There are 14 residues in the CDR3. Germline V gene lookup returns CDR1 MNHEY and CDR2 SMNVEV (reference sequence). The CDR3 coding sequence is TGTGCCAGCAGTTTGGACAGGGGAATTTACGAGCAGTACTTC. This gives the protein CASSLDRGIYEQYF.

V gene TRBV7-9 combines with J gene TRBJ1-2; 7 bases fit TRBD1. J was trimmed by 8 bases and V by 5 bases; bases with no gene match: 20. The CDR3 length is 17 residues. Germline V gene data show CDR1 as SEHNR and CDR2 as FQNEAQ (reference sequence). This chain's CDR3 is CASSPNNRDSQLTGYTF. The CDR3 nucleotides read TGTGCCAGCAGCCCGAACAATCGGGACAGCCAACTTACGGGCTACACCTTC. Combining the CDR3 with reference TRBV7-9 and TRBJ1-2 gives the whole variable domain DTGVSQNPRHKITKRGQNVTFRCDPISEHNRLYWYRQTLGQGPEFLTYFQNEAQLEKSRLLSDRFSAERPKGSFSTLEIQRTEQGDSAMYLCASSPNNRDSQLTGYTFGSGTRLTVV.

V is TRBV27 and J is TRBJ2-5; D perhaps matches TRBD2 (7 bases). Looked up from germline, CDR1 is MNHEY and CDR2 is SMNVEV (reference sequence). V lost 5 bases and J lost 7, with 20 bases in between. The CDR3 has 15 amino acids. CDR3 nucleotides: TGTGCCAGCAGTCCACTAGAGGCTGGGGGGGCGACCCAGTACTTC. Translating gives CASSPLEAGGATQYF.

V usage is TRBV6-5 and J usage is TRBJ2-2; 9 bases are shared with TRBD2. Germline values: CDR1 MNHEY, CDR2 SVGAGI. The CDR3 is 15 amino acids. Trimming at V came to 4 bases and at J to 4 bases, leaving 4 bases not matched to a gene. CDR3 sequence reads: CASSLAGAGTGELFF. The CDR3 DNA is TGTGCCAGCAGTTTAGCGGGGGCGGGCACCGGGGAGCTGTTTTTT.

The V and J genes are TRBV28 and TRBJ2-3, with a possible D match to TRBD2 (7 bases). V was cut by 6 bases and J by 5 bases, with 15 bases left in between. This CDR3 has 14 amino acids. Germline V lookup: CDR1 MDHEN, CDR2 SYDVKM. In DNA form, the CDR3 reads TGTGCCAGCAGCTCCCCGGGGGGCGGAGATACGCAGTATTTT. Amino acids: CASSSPGGGDTQYF.

The V call is TRBV7-8, the J call TRBJ1-2; tentative D call: TRBD1 (6 bases). Germline V gene sequence: CDR1 SGHVS, CDR2 FQNEAQ. CDR3 length: 14 amino acids. With 5 bases removed from V and 0 bases from J, the gap between germline ends came to 10 bases. CDR3 amino acids: CASSPTGSNYGYTF. DNA for the CDR3: TGTGCCAGCAGCCCGACAGGCTCTAACTATGGCTACACCTTC.

This chain connects TRBV4-2 to TRBJ2-1, with TRBD2 matching over 14 bases. The CDR3 extends over 16 amino acids. Germline V CDR1 and CDR2: LGHNA, YNFKEQ. V dropped 1 base and J dropped 9; count of bases not matched to a gene: 5. The CDR3 reads CASSQAGTSGRSEQFF. The CDR3 coding sequence is TGTGCCAGCAGCCAAGCTGGGACTAGCGGGAGAAGTGAGCAGTTCTTC.

The J gene is TRBJ2-7, the V gene TRBV6-5; 9 positions match TRBD1. The CDR3 loop spans 13 amino acids. The germline gives CDR1 MNHEY, CDR2 SVGAGI. V lost 6 bases, J lost 6 bases, and 6 bases stayed unmatched. The CDR3 region has the DNA TGTGCCAGCAGACCCGGGACAGGGCGCGAGCAGTACTTC. It specifies CASRPGTGREQYF.

This clone appeared a single time. The V call is TRBV28, the J call TRBJ2-7, with 7 positions matching TRBD2. CDR1 is MDHEN, CDR2 SYDVKM, per germline. This CDR3 comprises 15 residues. Trimming at V came to 2 bases and at J to 3 bases, leaving 7 bases not matched to a gene. CDR3 DNA sequence: TGTGCCAGCAGTTTAAGGCCTAGCGGAGGCTACGAGCAGTACTTC. Translation: CASSLRPSGGYEQYF.

The V gene is TRBV5-1, the J gene TRBJ2-3; no definite D call. The CDR3 sequence is 14 residues long. CDR1 SGHRS and CDR2 YFSETQ come from the germline V gene. V lost 0 bases to trimming and J lost 1 base, with 6 bases between them. CDR3 amino acids: CASSLAPGTDTQYF. In DNA form, the CDR3 reads TGCGCCAGCAGCTTGGCTCCCGGCACAGATACGCAGTATTTT. The entire variable domain, with the rest obtained from reference TRBV5-1 and TRBJ2-3, is as follows: KAGVTQTPRYLIKTRGQQVTLSCSPISGHRSVSWYQQTPGQGLQFLFEYFSETQRNKGNFPGRFSGRQFSNSRSEMNVSTLELGDSALYLCASSLAPGTDTQYFGPGTRLTVL.

This clone was seen once. The V and J genes are TRBV5-4 and TRBJ1-6; 9 bases agree with TRBD1. The CDR3 covers 16 residues. Germline lookup yields CDR1 SGHNT and CDR2 YYREEE (reference sequence). V shed 4 bases and J 5 bases; nucleotides not matched to a gene: 7. CDR3 residues: CASSIDRGADNSPLHF. For the CDR3, the DNA is TGTGCCAGCAGCATCGACAGGGGGGCGGATAATTCACCCCTCCACTTT. The variable domain in full, with the rest retrieved from reference TRBV5-4 and TRBJ1-6, is ETGVTQSPTHLIKTRGQQVTLRCSSQSGHNTVSWYQQALGQGPQFIFQYYREEENGRGNFPPRFSGLQFPNYSSELNVNALELDDSALYLCASSIDRGADNSPLHFGNGTRLTVT.